A single sample is the source of the 3 T cell receptor beta chains below, sequenced in a study of PD-1 blockade in classical Hodgkin lymphoma. Method: immunoSEQ multiplex PCR; TCRdb's copy keeps in-frame clones and lacks some. The sample yields approximately 20,000 clones, 83% seen once. Time point reported: cycle 4 day 1 (C4D1), after more than 5 weeks of nivolumab. Brentuximab vedotin exposure varied, and every patient relapsed after autologous stem cell transplantation. Purification of CD4+ T cells from thawed PBMCs was performed via magnetic negative selection. Sequencing was performed on CD4+ T cells from blood, taken before the fourth cycle of nivolumab. Every receptor here comes from a human donor with classical Hodgkin lymphoma.

Concerning this clone itself: This CDR3 is also generated by other DNA sequences in the sample. The chain is built from TRBV6-1 and TRBJ1-1, with D perhaps matching TRBD1 (6 bases). In germline, CDR1 is MNHNS, CDR2 SASEGT. CDR3 length: 14 residues. Trimming took 6 bases from V and 5 from J, leaving 16 bases between them. CDR3 sequence: CASSAGQGYTEAFF. In nucleotides, the CDR3 is TGTGCCAGCAGCGCTGGGCAGGGGTATACTGAAGCTTTCTTT.

The V call is TRBV18, the J call TRBJ2-2, with D possibly called TRBD1 or TRBD2 (5 bases each). The CDR3 is made up of 16 amino acids. Trimming shortened V by 4 bases and J by 5 bases, and 17 bases separated the two germline ends. Germline values: CDR1 KGHSH, CDR2 LQKENI. CDR3 bases: TGTGCCAGCTCACAAACCGGGACCGGTGGGACCGGGGAGCTGTTTTTT. It codes for CASSQTGTGGTGELFF. The complete variable domain, with remaining parts taken from reference TRBV18 and TRBJ2-2, reads NAGVMQNPRHLVRRRGQEARLRCSPMKGHSHVYWYRQLPEEGLKFMVYLQKENIIDESGMPKERFSAEFPKEGPSILRIQQVVRGDSAAYFCASSQTGTGGTGELFFGEGSRLTVL.

This clone has a single count. V gene TRBV19 combines with J gene TRBJ2-6; 9 nucleotides match TRBD1. The CDR3 extends over 18 amino acids. CDR1 and CDR2 from the germline V gene are LNHDA and SQIVND (reference sequence). J lost 0 bases, V lost 3 bases, and 6 bases had no gene match. CDR3 protein: CASSIRTGASSGANVLTF. DNA of the CDR3: TGTGCCAGTAGTATTAGGACAGGGGCGAGCTCTGGGGCCAACGTCCTGACTTTC.